The rows below give T cell receptor beta chains drawn from one sample of a study of blood T cells in healthy people across ages. TCRdb independently ran MiXCR on the 5' RACE reads; one entry per CDR3 protein. The sample contains about a million distinct CDR3 sequences, around 48% of which appear only once. Sequencing used blood. These receptors were collected from a man under 40 in good health. The conserved cysteine and the conserved F or W are not part of the CDR3 here.

J: TRBJ2-7
V: TRBV7-2
CDR3: ASSLGGFGGGSSYEQY

J: TRBJ1-1
V: TRBV10-2
CDR3: ASSDSNEAF

J: TRBJ2-1
V: TRBV11-2
CDR3: ASSLGSRSSYNEQF

J: TRBJ2-1
V: TRBV9
CDR3: ASSATPEPGEQF

J: TRBJ1-2
V: TRBV7-9
CDR3: ATSIQGGADGYT

J: TRBJ2-1
V: TRBV27
CDR3: ASGVVGQGIYEQF

J: TRBJ2-5
V: TRBV16
CDR3: ASRGTESTQY

J: TRBJ2-1
V: TRBV5-1
CDR3: ASSLGPYSDEQF

J: TRBJ2-3
V: TRBV7-2
CDR3: ASSWKSGGAGIAQY

J: TRBJ1-1
V: TRBV6-5
CDR3: ASSYGRTGHTEAF

J: TRBJ1-5
V: TRBV5-1
CDR3: ASSFRGGWASNQPQH

J: TRBJ2-5
V: TRBV20-1
CDR3: SANLARTGTGALLETQY

J: NA
V: TRBV4-2
CDR3: ASSQVWTDPETQY

J: NA
V: TRBV7-3
CDR3: ASSLMGQAGETQY

J: TRBJ1-5
V: TRBV28
CDR3: ASSLPRRQSNQPQH

J: TRBJ2-3
V: TRBV4-1
CDR3: ASSQTGTGNRDTQY

J: TRBJ2-3
V: TRBV6-2/TRBV6-3
CDR3: ASRGTGRDTQY

J: TRBJ2-5
V: TRBV6-2/TRBV6-3
CDR3: ASSYFQETQY

J: TRBJ2-7
V: TRBV27
CDR3: AGSFHNEQY

J: TRBJ2-5
V: TRBV24-1
CDR3: ATSGSQGLY

J: TRBJ1-4
V: TRBV29-1
CDR3: SVAPGGSYKVEKLF

J: TRBJ1-2
V: TRBV29-1
CDR3: SVEGRGYYGYT

J: TRBJ1-2
V: TRBV28
CDR3: ASSLGGYLGYT

J: TRBJ2-7
V: TRBV5-1
CDR3: ASSLGSWTGFGEQY

J: TRBJ2-1
V: TRBV4-2
CDR3: ASSQDVHEQF

J: TRBJ1-6
V: TRBV3-1
CDR3: ASSPNTGLSPLH

J: TRBJ2-3
V: TRBV12-3/TRBV12-4
CDR3: ASSPPTGRVGTDTQY

J: TRBJ2-1
V: TRBV7-9
CDR3: ASSLVDGGAQF

J: TRBJ2-1
V: TRBV29-1
CDR3: SVELAGGSNEQF

J: NA
V: TRBV4-2
CDR3: ACSQGQGVYEQY

J: TRBJ1-2
V: TRBV28
CDR3: ASSLTAVNYGYT

J: TRBJ2-1
V: TRBV7-2
CDR3: ASSLALSGGRLLNEQF

J: TRBJ2-6
V: TRBV7-7
CDR3: ASSQTSGANVLT

J: TRBJ2-1
V: TRBV6-2/TRBV6-3
CDR3: ASSLSGSQF

J: TRBJ2-1
V: TRBV7-2
CDR3: ASSADWDADEQF

J: TRBJ2-2
V: TRBV20-1
CDR3: SARDHQRGDSGELF

J: TRBJ2-1
V: TRBV7-2
CDR3: AGSERLPEQF

J: TRBJ1-1
V: TRBV20-1
CDR3: SAKSPTNTEAF

J: TRBJ2-1
V: TRBV30
CDR3: AWIGAQSPF

J: TRBJ1-6
V: TRBV30
CDR3: ACSPFGTANSPLH

J: TRBJ1-5
V: TRBV6-1
CDR3: ASSEPEGQGSRIQPQH

J: NA
V: TRBV13
CDR3: ASSLDYAGLKTQY

J: TRBJ2-3
V: TRBV27
CDR3: ASSWNSLHTQY

J: TRBJ1-2
V: TRBV18
CDR3: ASSPSFGGYGYT

J: TRBJ2-7
V: TRBV6-2/TRBV6-3
CDR3: ASSGQFHEQY

J: TRBJ2-1
V: TRBV2
CDR3: ASSRNRGFYNEQF

J: TRBJ2-2
V: TRBV27
CDR3: ASSLRAFGELF

J: TRBJ2-7
V: TRBV20-1
CDR3: SPQHPGGYEQY

J: TRBJ1-1
V: TRBV28
CDR3: ASIGTGGIGAF

J: TRBJ2-3
V: TRBV6-6
CDR3: AGTLTGTAVFDTQY

J: TRBJ1-2
V: TRBV28
CDR3: ASSRHRRPVGYT